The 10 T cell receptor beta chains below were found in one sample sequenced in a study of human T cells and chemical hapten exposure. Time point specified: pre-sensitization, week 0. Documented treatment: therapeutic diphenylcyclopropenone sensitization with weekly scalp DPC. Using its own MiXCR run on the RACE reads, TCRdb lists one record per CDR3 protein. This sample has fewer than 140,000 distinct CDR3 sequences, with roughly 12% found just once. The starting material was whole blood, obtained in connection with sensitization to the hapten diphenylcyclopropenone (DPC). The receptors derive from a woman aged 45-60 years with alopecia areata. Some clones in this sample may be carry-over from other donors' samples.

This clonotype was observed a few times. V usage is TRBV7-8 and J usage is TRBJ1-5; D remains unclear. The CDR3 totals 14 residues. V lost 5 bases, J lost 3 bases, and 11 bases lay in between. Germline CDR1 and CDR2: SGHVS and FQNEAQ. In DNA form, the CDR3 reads TGTGCCAGCAGCCAAGCCACACCCAATCAGCCCCAGCATTTT. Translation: CASSQATPNQPQHF. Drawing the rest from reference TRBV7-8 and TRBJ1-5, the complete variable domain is GAGVSQSPRYKVAKRGQDVALRCDPISGHVSLFWYQQALGQGPEFLTYFQNEAQLDKSGLPSDRFFAERPEGSVSTLKIQRTQQEDSAVYLCASSQATPNQPQHFGDGTRLSIL.

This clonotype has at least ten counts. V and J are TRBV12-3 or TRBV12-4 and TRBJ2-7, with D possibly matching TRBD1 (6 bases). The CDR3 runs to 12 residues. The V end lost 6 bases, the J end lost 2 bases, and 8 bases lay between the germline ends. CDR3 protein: CASRRDTYEQYF. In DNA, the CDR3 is TGTGCCAGCAGAAGGGACACCTACGAGCAGTACTTC.

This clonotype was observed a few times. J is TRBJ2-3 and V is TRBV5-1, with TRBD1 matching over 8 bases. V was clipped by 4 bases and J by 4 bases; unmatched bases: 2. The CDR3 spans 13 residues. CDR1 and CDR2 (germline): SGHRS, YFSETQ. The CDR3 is CASSIQGADTQYF. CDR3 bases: TGCGCCAGCAGCATACAGGGGGCAGATACGCAGTATTTT.

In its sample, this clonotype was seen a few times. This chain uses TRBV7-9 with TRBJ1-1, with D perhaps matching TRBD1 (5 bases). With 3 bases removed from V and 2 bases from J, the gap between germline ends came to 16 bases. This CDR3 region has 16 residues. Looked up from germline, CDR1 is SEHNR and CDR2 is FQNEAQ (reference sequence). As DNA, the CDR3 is TGTGCCAGCAGCTTCGCTTTTCCGGGACCAAACACTGAAGCTTTCTTT. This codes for CASSFAFPGPNTEAFF.

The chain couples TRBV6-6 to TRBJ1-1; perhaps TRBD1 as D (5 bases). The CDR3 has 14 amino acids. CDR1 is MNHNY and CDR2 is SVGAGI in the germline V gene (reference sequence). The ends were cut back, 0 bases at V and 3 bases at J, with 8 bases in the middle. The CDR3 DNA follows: TGTGCCAGCAGTTACTCGAGGGGCGACACTGAAGCTTTCTTT. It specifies CASSYSRGDTEAFF.

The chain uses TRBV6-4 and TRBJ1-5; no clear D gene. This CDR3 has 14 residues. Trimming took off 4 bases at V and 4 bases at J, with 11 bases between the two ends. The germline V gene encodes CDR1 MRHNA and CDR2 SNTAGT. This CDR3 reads CASSVWAGNQPQHF. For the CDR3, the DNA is TGTGCCAGCAGTGTGTGGGCGGGAAATCAGCCCCAGCATTTT.

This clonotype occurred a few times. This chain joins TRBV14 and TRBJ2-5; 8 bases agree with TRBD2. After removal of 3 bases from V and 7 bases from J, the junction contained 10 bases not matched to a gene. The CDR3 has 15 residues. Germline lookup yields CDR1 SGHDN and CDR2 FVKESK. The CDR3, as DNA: TGTGCCAGCAGCCAGGTCACGGGGGGGCCGGTGACCCAGTACTTC. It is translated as CASSQVTGGPVTQYF.

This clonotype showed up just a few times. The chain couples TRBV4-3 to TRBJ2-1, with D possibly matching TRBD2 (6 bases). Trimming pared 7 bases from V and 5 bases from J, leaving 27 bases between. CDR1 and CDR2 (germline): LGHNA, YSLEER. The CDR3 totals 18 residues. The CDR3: CASTPFFEAGPPDNEQFF. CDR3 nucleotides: TGCGCCAGCACCCCGTTTTTCGAAGCGGGTCCGCCGGACAATGAGCAGTTCTTC.

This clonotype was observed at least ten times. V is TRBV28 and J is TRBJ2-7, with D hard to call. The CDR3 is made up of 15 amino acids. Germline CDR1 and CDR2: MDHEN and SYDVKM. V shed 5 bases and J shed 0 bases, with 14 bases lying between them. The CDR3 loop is CASSRPEYPSYEQYF. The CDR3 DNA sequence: TGTGCCAGCAGTCGCCCTGAATACCCCTCCTACGAGCAGTACTTC.

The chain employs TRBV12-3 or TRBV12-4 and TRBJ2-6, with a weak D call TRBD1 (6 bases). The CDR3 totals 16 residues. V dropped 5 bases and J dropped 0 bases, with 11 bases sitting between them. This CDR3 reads CASSDRDNSGANVLTF. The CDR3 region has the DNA TGTGCCAGCAGTGACCGGGACAACTCTGGGGCCAACGTCCTGACTTTC.